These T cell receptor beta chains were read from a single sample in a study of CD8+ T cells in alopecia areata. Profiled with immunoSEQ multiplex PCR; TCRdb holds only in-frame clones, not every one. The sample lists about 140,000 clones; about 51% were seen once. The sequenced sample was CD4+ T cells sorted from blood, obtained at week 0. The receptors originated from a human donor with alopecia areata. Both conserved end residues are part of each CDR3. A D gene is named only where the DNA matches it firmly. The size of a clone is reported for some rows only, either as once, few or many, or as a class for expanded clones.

TGTGCCAGCAAGGTTGCAACCGGGGAGCTGTTTTTT CASKVATGELFF TRBJ2-2 few TRBV28 -
TGTGCCAGCAGCTTCGGGACGGGAGATACGCAGTATTTT CASSFGTGDTQYF TRBJ2-3 - TRBV7-2 -
TGCAGCGTTGGGAATCCGGCCACGGCAGATACGCAGTATTTT CSVGNPATADTQYF TRBJ2-3 once TRBV29-1 -
TGCAGCGTTGAAGTAGGGGGGACGGAGACCCAGTACTTC CSVEVGGTETQYF TRBJ2-5 - TRBV29-1 -
TGCAGCGTTGTGGGAGGGGATGGCTACACCTTC CSVVGGDGYTF TRBJ1-2 - TRBV29-1 -
TGTGCCAGCAGCTTAGTTGGCGAGGGGAGGGAGCTGTTTTTT CASSLVGEGRELFF TRBJ2-2 few TRBV7-6 -
TGCAGCGTTCAGGTCGCAGGGTATGACAAAAACATTCAGTACTTC CSVQVAGYDKNIQYF TRBJ2-4 - TRBV29-1 -
TGCGCCACGAGGGGGGACAGCAACACCGGGGAGCTGTTTTTT CATRGDSNTGELFF TRBJ2-2 - TRBV5-1 -
TGTGCCTGGAGTGGAGGTGTCAATCAGCCCCAGCATTTT CAWSGGVNQPQHF TRBJ1-5 - TRBV30 -
TGTGCCTGGAGGGGGACAGATACGCAGTATTTT CAWRGTDTQYF TRBJ2-3 few TRBV30 -
TGCGCCAGCAGCTCCCAGGGGGGTTCCTACGAGCAGTACTTC CASSSQGGSYEQYF TRBJ2-7 - TRBV5-1 -
TGCGCCAGCAGGGGGTTGGTCCAGAACACTGAAGCTTTCTTT CASRGLVQNTEAFF TRBJ1-1 - TRBV5-1 -
TGTGCCACCAGCAGGCAGTACGGGGGCACTGAAGCTTTCTTT CATSRQYGGTEAFF TRBJ1-1 - TRBV15 -
TGTGCCATCAGGAGGGCCCTGGCGGGAGGCGGCACAGATACGCAGTATTTT CAIRRALAGGGTDTQYF TRBJ2-3 few TRBV10-3 TRBD2
TGTGCCGGGTCGTACAGGGTGGTAGAGACCCAGTACTTC CAGSYRVVETQYF TRBJ2-5 - TRBV6-6 -
TGTGCCAGCAGGAATAGCGGGAGGAGCAATAGCGGGCAGTTCTTC CASRNSGRSNSGQFF TRBJ2-1 once TRBV7-9 TRBD2
TGTGCCAGCAGCATGAGACTAGCGGGAGTTATCGATGAGCAGTTCTTC CASSMRLAGVIDEQFF TRBJ2-1 once TRBV5-4 TRBD2
TGCAGCGCCCGGCCCGGGGAAAACATTCAGTACTTC CSARPGENIQYF TRBJ2-4 few TRBV29-1 -
TGCAGCGTTGGGACAGGGACCTACAATGAGCAGTTCTTC CSVGTGTYNEQFF TRBJ2-1 - TRBV29-1 TRBD1
TGTGCCAGCAGTTACTCAAGGGCACTGAACACCTTC CASSYSRALNTF TRBJ1-2 - TRBV6-5 -
TGTGCCTGCATAGGGGGCTACGAGCAGTACTTC CACIGGYEQYF TRBJ2-7 - TRBV30 -
TGTGCCAGCCCAGATGTCCAGCCCCAGCATTTT CASPDVQPQHF TRBJ1-5 - TRBV21-1 -
TGCAGCGTCCGACAGGGCGAAGGCAATCAGCCCCAGCATTTT CSVRQGEGNQPQHF TRBJ1-5 - TRBV29-1 TRBD1
TGTGCCTGGGGAATCAGGGGAGACTATGGCTACACCTTC CAWGIRGDYGYTF TRBJ1-2 - TRBV30 -
TGTGCCAGCACCAAGCAAGCAGATACGCAGTATTTT CASTKQADTQYF TRBJ2-3 few TRBV11-2 -
TGTGCCAGCAGCTTATACCAGGACAGTACAGATACGCAGTATTTT CASSLYQDSTDTQYF TRBJ2-3 few TRBV7-2 -
TGCGCCAGCAGCAAATGGACTAGAAACTTCACAGATACGCAGTATTTT CASSKWTRNFTDTQYF TRBJ2-3 - TRBV5-1 TRBD2
TGTGCCAGCAGCCCGAGGGTGGATGAGCAGTTCTTC CASSPRVDEQFF TRBJ2-1 once TRBV7-8 -
TGCGCCAGCAGCTTCCCCCCGCCAGGGAACACCGGGGAGCTGTTTTTT CASSFPPPGNTGELFF TRBJ2-2 once TRBV5-1 -
TGCGCCAGCAGTTACGATAGCGGGAGCGAGGAGACCCAGTACTTC CASSYDSGSEETQYF TRBJ2-5 few TRBV5-1 TRBD2
TGTGCCAGCAGCGTAACGGGGGAGCCCTACGAGCAGTACTTC CASSVTGEPYEQYF TRBJ2-7 - TRBV9 -
TGTGCCAGCAGCTCGGCGGGGAGGGAGGCGAACAATGAGCAGTTCTTC CASSSAGREANNEQFF TRBJ2-1 - TRBV28 TRBD2
TGCGCCAGCAGCTTGCGCCCCCTGGAGACCCAGTACTTC CASSLRPLETQYF TRBJ2-5 - TRBV5-1 -
TGTGCCACCAGCGGACAGGCGGGAGTTGTAGATACGCAGTATTTT CATSGQAGVVDTQYF TRBJ2-3 - TRBV15 -
TGTGCCAGTAGAGGACTAGCGGAATACAATGAGCAGTTCTTC CASRGLAEYNEQFF TRBJ2-1 - TRBV19 TRBD2
TGTGCCTGGATTAGCGCGGTAAACATTCAGTACTTC CAWISAVNIQYF TRBJ2-4 few TRBV30 -
TGTGCCAGCAGACCCCCCCTGAACACTGAAGCTTTCTTT CASRPPLNTEAFF TRBJ1-1 - TRBV7-2 -
TGCAGCGTTGAAAGTTACGGCACCGGGGAGCTGTTTTTT CSVESYGTGELFF TRBJ2-2 few TRBV29-1 -
TGTGCCAGCAGGGACCCGGGACTAGGCTACAATGAGCAGTTCTTC CASRDPGLGYNEQFF TRBJ2-1 - TRBV25-1 TRBD2
TGCGCCAGCAGCTTAGAGGCCAACGTCCTGACTTTC CASSLEANVLTF TRBJ2-6 few TRBV5-1 -
TGCAGCGTTGATAGGGACGGCTACGAGCAGTACTTC CSVDRDGYEQYF TRBJ2-7 - TRBV29-1 -
TGCAGCGTGGCCGGGACCGAGGCGCAGTACTTC CSVAGTEAQYF TRBJ2-7 - TRBV29-1 -
TGTGCCAGTAGTAGCGGGTCCTACTACGAGCAGTACTTC CASSSGSYYEQYF TRBJ2-7 - TRBV19 -
TGCAGCGTTCTTCGGACAGGGACGACCGGGGAGCTGTTTTTT CSVLRTGTTGELFF TRBJ2-2 - TRBV29-1 TRBD1
TGCAGTGCTGGGACAGGCGCCCAAACTTTCTTT CSAGTGAQTFF TRBJ1-1 - TRBV20-1 TRBD1
TGCAGCACAAAGGGGGGATCTGCAGAGACCCAGTACTTC CSTKGGSAETQYF TRBJ2-5 - TRBV29-1 -
TGCGCCAGCAGCCAAGATGGCCCAAGGGAGCAGTTCTTC CASSQDGPREQFF TRBJ2-1 once TRBV4-3 -
TGTGCCTGGAGTAGCGGGACAGCTACTAGCACAGATACGCAGTATTTT CAWSSGTATSTDTQYF TRBJ2-3 - TRBV30 -
TGCGCCAGCAGCTTGGCGGGACAGGGCGAGACCCAGTACTTC CASSLAGQGETQYF TRBJ2-5 few TRBV5-1 TRBD1
TGTGCCAGCAGTTTCGGGACGGTAGACTACAATGAGCAGTTCTTC CASSFGTVDYNEQFF TRBJ2-1 - TRBV5-4 -
TGTGCCAGCAGTTCCCAGACCCAGTTGGATACGCAGTATTTT CASSSQTQLDTQYF TRBJ2-3 once TRBV7-2 -
TGTGCCTGGACCCCTCTAGGACTTGGCTACACCTTC CAWTPLGLGYTF TRBJ1-2 - TRBV30 -
TGCAGCGGCTCGGGACTAGCGGGAGGAGATACGCAGTATTTT CSGSGLAGGDTQYF TRBJ2-3 - TRBV29-1 TRBD2
TGTGCCAGCAGCTCTCGCCGGGGGAACACCGGGGAGCTGTTTTTT CASSSRRGNTGELFF TRBJ2-2 - TRBV7-8 -
TGCAGTGCTTCCCAAGGCAATGAGCAGTTCTTC CSASQGNEQFF TRBJ2-1 - TRBV20-1 -
TGTGCCAGCAGACTGGGACACGAGAACACTGAAGCTTTCTTT CASRLGHENTEAFF TRBJ1-1 - TRBV11-2 -
TGTGCCAGCAGTAAGATGGTAGTGAACACTGAAGCTTTCTTT CASSKMVVNTEAFF TRBJ1-1 few TRBV2 -
TGTGCCTGTACCGGGACGGCTAGAACCACTGAAGCTTTCTTT CACTGTARTTEAFF TRBJ1-1 - TRBV30 -